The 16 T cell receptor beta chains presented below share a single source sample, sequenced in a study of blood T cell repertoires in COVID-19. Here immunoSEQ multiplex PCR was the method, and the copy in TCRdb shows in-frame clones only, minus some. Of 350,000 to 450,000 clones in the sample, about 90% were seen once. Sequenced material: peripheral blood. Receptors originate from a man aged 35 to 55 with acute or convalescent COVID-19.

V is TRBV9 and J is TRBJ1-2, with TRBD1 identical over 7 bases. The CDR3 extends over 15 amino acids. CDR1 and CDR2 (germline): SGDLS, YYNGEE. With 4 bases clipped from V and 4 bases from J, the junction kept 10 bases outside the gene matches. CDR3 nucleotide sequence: TGTGCCAGCAGCCCCCGACAGGGAAATTCCTATGGCTACACCTTC. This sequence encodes CASSPRQGNSYGYTF.

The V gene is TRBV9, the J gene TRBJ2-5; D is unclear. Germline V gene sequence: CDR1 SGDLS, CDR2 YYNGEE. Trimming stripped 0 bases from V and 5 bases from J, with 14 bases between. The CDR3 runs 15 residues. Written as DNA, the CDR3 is TGTGCCAGCAGCGTAGATTCGTACAGTGGGGAGACCCAGTACTTC. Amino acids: CASSVDSYSGETQYF. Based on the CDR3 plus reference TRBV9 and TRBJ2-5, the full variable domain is DSGVTQTPKHLITATGQRVTLRCSPRSGDLSVYWYQQSLDQGLQFLIQYYNGEERAKGNILERFSAQQFPDLHSELNLSSLELGDSALYFCASSVDSYSGETQYFGPGTRLLVL.

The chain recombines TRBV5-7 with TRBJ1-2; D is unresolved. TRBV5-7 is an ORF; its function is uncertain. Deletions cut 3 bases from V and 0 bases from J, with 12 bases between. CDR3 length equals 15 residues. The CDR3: CASSSLILANYGYTF. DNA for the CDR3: TGTGCCAGCAGCTCCCTCATCTTAGCTAACTATGGCTACACCTTC.

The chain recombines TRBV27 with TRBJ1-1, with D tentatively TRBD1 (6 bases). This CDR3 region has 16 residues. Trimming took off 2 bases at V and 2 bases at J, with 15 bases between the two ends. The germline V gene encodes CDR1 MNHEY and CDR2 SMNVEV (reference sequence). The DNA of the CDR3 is TGTGCCAGCAGTTTAGCCTACAGGGAACTAAACACTGAAGCTTTCTTT. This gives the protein CASSLAYRELNTEAFF.

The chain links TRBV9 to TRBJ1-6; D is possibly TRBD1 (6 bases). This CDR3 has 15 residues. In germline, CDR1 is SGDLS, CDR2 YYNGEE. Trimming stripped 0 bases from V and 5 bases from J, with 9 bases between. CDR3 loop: CASSVEGQHNSPLHF. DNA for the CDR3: TGTGCCAGCAGCGTAGAAGGACAGCATAATTCACCCCTCCACTTT.

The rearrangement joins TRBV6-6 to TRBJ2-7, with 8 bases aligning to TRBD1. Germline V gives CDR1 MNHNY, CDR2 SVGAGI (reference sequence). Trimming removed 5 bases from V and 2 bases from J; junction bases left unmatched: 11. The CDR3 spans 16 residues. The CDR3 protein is CASSTLPGTGAYEQYF. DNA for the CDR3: TGTGCCAGCAGTACACTACCCGGGACAGGAGCCTACGAGCAGTACTTC.

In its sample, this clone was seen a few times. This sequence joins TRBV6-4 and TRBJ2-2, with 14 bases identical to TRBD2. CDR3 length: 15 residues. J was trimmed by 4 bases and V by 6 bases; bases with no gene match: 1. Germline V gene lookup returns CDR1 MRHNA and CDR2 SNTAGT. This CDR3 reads CASSGTSGSTGELFF. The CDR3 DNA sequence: TGTGCCAGCAGCGGGACTAGCGGGAGCACCGGGGAGCTGTTTTTT.

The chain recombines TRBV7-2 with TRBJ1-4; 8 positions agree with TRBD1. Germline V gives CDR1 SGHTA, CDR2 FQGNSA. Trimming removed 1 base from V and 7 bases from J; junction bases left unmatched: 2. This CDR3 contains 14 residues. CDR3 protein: CASSLGTGGEKLFF. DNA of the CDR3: TGTGCCAGCAGCTTAGGCACAGGGGGTGAAAAACTGTTTTTT.

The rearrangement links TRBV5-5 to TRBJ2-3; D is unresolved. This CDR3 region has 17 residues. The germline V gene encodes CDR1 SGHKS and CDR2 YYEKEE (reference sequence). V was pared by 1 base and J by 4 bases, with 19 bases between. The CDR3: CASSLSPRSTRADTQYF. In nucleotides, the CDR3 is TGTGCCAGCAGCTTGTCTCCGCGCTCAACGCGCGCAGATACGCAGTATTTT.

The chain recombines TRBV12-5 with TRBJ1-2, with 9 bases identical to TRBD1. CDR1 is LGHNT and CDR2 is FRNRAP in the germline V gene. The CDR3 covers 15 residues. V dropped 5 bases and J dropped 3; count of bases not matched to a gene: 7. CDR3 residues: CASGKGQGRDYGYTF. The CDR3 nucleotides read TGTGCTAGTGGTAAGGGACAGGGCCGGGACTATGGCTACACCTTC.

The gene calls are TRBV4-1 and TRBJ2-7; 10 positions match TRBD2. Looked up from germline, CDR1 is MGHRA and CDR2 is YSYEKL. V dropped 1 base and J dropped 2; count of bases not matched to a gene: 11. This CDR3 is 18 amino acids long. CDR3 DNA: TGCGCCAGCAGCCAAGGGGGGGCAGGAACTAGCGGGACCTACGAGCAGTACTTC. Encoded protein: CASSQGGAGTSGTYEQYF.

This chain's CDR3 is CASSLLAGGSDTQYF. CDR3 DNA sequence: TGTGCCAGCAGCTTACTAGCGGGAGGATCAGATACGCAGTATTTT. The chain links TRBV7-2 to TRBJ2-3, with TRBD2 matching 11 bases. V shed 2 bases and J 4 bases; nucleotides not matched to a gene: 2. Germline CDR1 and CDR2: SGHTA and FQGNSA. The CDR3 contains 15 residues.

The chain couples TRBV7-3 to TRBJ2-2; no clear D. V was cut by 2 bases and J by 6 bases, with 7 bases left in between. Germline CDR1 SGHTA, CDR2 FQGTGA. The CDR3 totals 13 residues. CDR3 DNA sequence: TGTGCCAGCAGCTTACAGCGTCCCGGGGAGCTGTTTTTT. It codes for CASSLQRPGELFF. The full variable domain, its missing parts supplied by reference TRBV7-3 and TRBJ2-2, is GAGVSQTPSNKVTEKGKYVELRCDPISGHTALYWYRQSLGQGPEFLIYFQGTGAADDSGLPNDRFFAVRPEGSVSTLKIQRTERGDSAVYLCASSLQRPGELFFGEGSRLTVL.

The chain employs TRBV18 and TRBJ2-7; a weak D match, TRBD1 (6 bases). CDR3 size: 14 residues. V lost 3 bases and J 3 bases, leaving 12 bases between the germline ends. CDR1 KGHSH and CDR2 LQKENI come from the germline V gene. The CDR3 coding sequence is TGTGCCAGCTCACCCTACAGGGAGAACTACGAGCAGTACTTC. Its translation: CASSPYRENYEQYF.

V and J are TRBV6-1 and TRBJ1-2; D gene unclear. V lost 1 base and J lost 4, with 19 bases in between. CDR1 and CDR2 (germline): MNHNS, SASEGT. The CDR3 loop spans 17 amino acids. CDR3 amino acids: CASSEDGVGFWAYGYTF. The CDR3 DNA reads TGTGCCAGCAGTGAAGATGGTGTGGGCTTTTGGGCCTATGGCTACACCTTC.

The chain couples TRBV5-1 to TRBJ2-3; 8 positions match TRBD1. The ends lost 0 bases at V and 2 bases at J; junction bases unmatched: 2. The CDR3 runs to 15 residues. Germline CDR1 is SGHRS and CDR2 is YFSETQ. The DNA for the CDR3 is TGCGCCAGCAGCTTGGAGGACAGGGTCACAGATACGCAGTATTTT. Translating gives CASSLEDRVTDTQYF.